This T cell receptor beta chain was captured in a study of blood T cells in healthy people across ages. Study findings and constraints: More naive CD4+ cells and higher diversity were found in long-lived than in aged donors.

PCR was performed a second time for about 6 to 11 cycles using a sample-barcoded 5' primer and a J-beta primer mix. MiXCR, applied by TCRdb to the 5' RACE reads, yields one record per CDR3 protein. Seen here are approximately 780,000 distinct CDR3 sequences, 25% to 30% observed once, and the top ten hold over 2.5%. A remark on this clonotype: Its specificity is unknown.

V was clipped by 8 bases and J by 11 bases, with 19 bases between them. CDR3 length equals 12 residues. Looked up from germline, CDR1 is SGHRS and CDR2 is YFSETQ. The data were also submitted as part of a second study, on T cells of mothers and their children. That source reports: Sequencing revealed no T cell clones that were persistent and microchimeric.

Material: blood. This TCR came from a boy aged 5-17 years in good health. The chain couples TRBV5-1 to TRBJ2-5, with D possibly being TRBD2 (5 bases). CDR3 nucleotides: TGCGCCAGTCGGGTGGGAGAAGGAGAGCAGTACTTC. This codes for CASRVGEGEQYF.